This T cell receptor (beta chain) was found in a study of cytomegalovirus exposure and HLA in healthy donors. As for the study in general: The approximately 110 validation repertoires used the same platform as the 500 to 700 first-cohort repertoires, a later analysis reported. Notes on the study in general: Most TCRs appeared rarely, but some public TCRs recurred in many donors. Researchers catalogued about 150 TCR beta chains as cytomegalovirus-associated.

On this clone: Its specificity is not known.

Generated by immunoSEQ multiplex PCR, the TCRdb table keeps only in-frame clones and is missing some. This table holds 100,000 to 120,000 clones, about nine tenths found once. CDR1 LGHNA and CDR2 YSLEER come from the germline V gene. This CDR3 comprises 15 residues. Trimming removed 0 bases from V and 2 bases from J; junction bases left unmatched: 1. The sample was PBMCs. This chain joins TRBV4-3 and TRBJ1-3, with TRBD1 matching 7 bases. This TCR came from a woman aged 18-30 years in good health and CMV-seronegative. Here the CDR3 DNA reads TGCGCCAGCAGCCAAGATCAGGGGGCTGGAAACACCATATATTTT. Its translation: CASSQDQGAGNTIYF.